The 26 T cell receptor beta chains reported below all come from one sample, sequenced in a study of blood T cell repertoires in COVID-19 (dated by TCRdb to about 2020). Receptor amplification or capture employed the immunoSEQ multiplex PCR assay. As stored in TCRdb, this immuneACCESS dataset retains in-frame rearrangements with V and J assigned. A fraction of the clones does not appear; measured against another copy, unresolved V genes explain less than half of the discrepancy, and the remainder lacks a known reason. The sample data list 300,000 to 350,000 clones, and 80% to 90% of these were observed just once. 9.5% to 10% of the sample rests with the top ten. Sequencing input: peripheral blood. The receptor source for this set is a man aged 30 to 45 with COVID-19, enrolled during active disease.

This clone showed up just once. The chain uses TRBV27 and TRBJ1-1; D uncertain. Germline-derived CDR1 and CDR2 are MNHEY and SMNVEV (reference sequence). The length of the CDR3 is 15 residues. The V and J ends lost 5 bases and 1 base respectively, with 14 bases between them. As DNA, the CDR3 is TGTGCCAGCAGTCCCCCCGGACTTTGGAACACTGAAGCTTTCTTT. Amino acid sequence: CASSPPGLWNTEAFF.

The chain carries TRBV7-2 and TRBJ1-5; D call uncertain. CDR3 size: 16 residues. Germline values: CDR1 SGHTA, CDR2 FQGNSA. The V gene lost 1 base and the J gene lost 8 bases, with 18 bases spanning the gap. The chain's CDR3 is CASSLGPPQAGEPQHF. Written as DNA, the CDR3 is TGTGCCAGCAGCTTAGGTCCCCCTCAGGCGGGCGAGCCCCAGCATTTT.

This clone was counted a few times. The same CDR3 arises from other DNA sequences in this sample as well. V usage is TRBV18 and J usage is TRBJ2-7; a possible D gene is TRBD1 (6 bases). The V and J ends lost 6 bases and 6 bases respectively, with 12 bases between them. The CDR3 covers 12 residues. Germline CDR1 reads KGHSH; CDR2 reads LQKENI. The DNA of the CDR3 is TGTGCCAGCTCCCCCACAGGGTCCGAGCAGTACTTC. It translates to CASSPTGSEQYF.

The J gene is TRBJ2-7, the V gene TRBV6-5; no firm D call. The CDR3 has 15 residues. CDR1 is MNHEY, CDR2 SVGAGI, per germline. Trimming took 2 bases from V and 4 from J, leaving 15 bases between them. CDR3 amino acids: CASSYTPPYWYEQYF. The CDR3 DNA follows: TGTGCCAGCAGTTACACTCCGCCGTATTGGTACGAGCAGTACTTC.

The V gene is TRBV5-1, the J gene TRBJ1-4; 9 nucleotides line up with TRBD1. The CDR3 sequence is 15 residues long. Germline values: CDR1 SGHRS, CDR2 YFSETQ. V shed 0 bases, J shed 6 bases, and the junction held 3 bases outside the gene matches. DNA of the CDR3: TGCGCCAGCAGCTTGGTACAGGGGGCGGATGAAAAACTGTTTTTT. It is translated as CASSLVQGADEKLFF.

J is TRBJ1-2 and V is TRBV14, with 7 bases matching TRBD1. The length of the CDR3 is 13 residues. The junction had 4 bases not matched to a gene; V was cut back by 4 bases and J by 5 bases. The germline V gene has CDR1 SGHDN and CDR2 FVKESK. The CDR3 DNA reads TGTGCCAGCAGCCCCGGGACAGCATATGGCTACACCTTC. Its translation: CASSPGTAYGYTF.

This clone was observed once. The V gene is TRBV12-3 or TRBV12-4, the J gene TRBJ1-5; D is perhaps TRBD1 (6 bases). There are 13 residues in the CDR3. Trimming pared 6 bases from V and 5 bases from J, leaving 11 bases between. The CDR3 is CASSPSGDQPQHF. The CDR3 nucleotides read TGTGCCAGCAGCCCCTCAGGGGATCAGCCCCAGCATTTT.

The chain joins TRBV6-6 to TRBJ2-7, with D perhaps matching TRBD1 (6 bases). CDR3 length equals 13 residues. Germline V gene sequence: CDR1 MNHNY, CDR2 SVGAGI (reference sequence). V was clipped by 0 bases and J by 7 bases, with 10 bases between them. The CDR3 sequence is CASSYSSQGEQYF. In DNA form, the CDR3 reads TGTGCCAGCAGTTACTCATCCCAGGGGGAGCAGTACTTC.

This clone was recorded many times. This chain links TRBV5-1 with TRBJ1-2; D is unclear. Germline CDR1 reads SGHRS; CDR2 reads YFSETQ. Trimming cost V 4 bases and J 2 bases, with 12 bases left between them. CDR3 length: 14 amino acids. CDR3 loop: CASSEVVANYGYTF. The CDR3 bases are TGCGCCAGCAGCGAAGTCGTGGCCAACTATGGCTACACCTTC.

The chain joins TRBV15 to TRBJ2-5; TRBD1 aligns across 11 bases. In germline, CDR1 is LNHNV, CDR2 YYDKDF (reference sequence). The CDR3 loop spans 16 amino acids. V gave up 2 bases and J gave up 2 bases; unmatched junction bases: 4. For the CDR3, the DNA is TGTGCCACCAGCAGAATGGACAGGGGGCGGCAAGAGACCCAGTACTTC. This codes for CATSRMDRGRQETQYF.

The V and J genes are TRBV7-9 and TRBJ2-3; 7 bases are shared with TRBD1. The CDR3 length is 16 residues. Germline V gene lookup returns CDR1 SEHNR and CDR2 FQNEAQ (reference sequence). The V gene end was trimmed by 5 bases and the J gene end by 6 bases; junction bases not matched to a gene: 14. The CDR3: CASSPSSHRGGDTQYF. The CDR3 coding sequence is TGTGCCAGCAGCCCCTCGTCCCACAGGGGTGGGGATACGCAGTATTTT. Full variable domain (missing parts from reference TRBV7-9 and TRBJ2-3): DTGVSQNPRHKITKRGQNVTFRCDPISEHNRLYWYRQTLGQGPEFLTYFQNEAQLEKSRLLSDRFSAERPKGSFSTLEIQRTEQGDSAMYLCASSPSSHRGGDTQYFGPGTRLTVL.

The V call is TRBV7-2, the J call TRBJ2-7, with D maybe TRBD2 (6 bases). Deletions cut 5 bases from V and 2 bases from J, with 16 bases between. CDR3 length: 15 residues. Germline-derived CDR1 and CDR2 are SGHTA and FQGNSA. The chain's CDR3 is CASSAAGTEAYEQYF. In DNA, the CDR3 is TGTGCCAGCAGCGCCGCGGGGACGGAAGCCTACGAGCAGTACTTC.

The V call is TRBV3-1 (or the pseudogene TRBV3-2), the J call TRBJ1-3, with 7 bases that match TRBD1. V gave up 6 bases and J gave up 9 bases; unmatched junction bases: 5. The CDR3 sequence is 12 residues long. The germline gives CDR1 LGHDT, CDR2 YNNKEL (reference sequence). In DNA form, the CDR3 reads TGTGCCAGCAGTCCTGACAGGGTCACCATATATTTT. It encodes CASSPDRVTIYF.

The rearrangement joins TRBV24-1 to TRBJ2-2, with a weak D call TRBD2 (5 bases). Germline V gene sequence: CDR1 KGHDR, CDR2 SFDVKD. With 9 bases removed from V and 0 bases from J, the gap between germline ends came to 13 bases. This CDR3 region has 15 residues. This CDR3 is CATGWRWSNTGELFF. CDR3 sequence (DNA): TGTGCCACCGGCTGGAGGTGGTCGAACACCGGGGAGCTGTTTTTT.

The J gene is TRBJ2-3, the V gene TRBV4-3; 15 bases map to TRBD2. J was trimmed by 3 bases and V by 4 bases; bases with no gene match: 2. Germline V gene sequence: CDR1 LGHNA, CDR2 YSLEER. The CDR3 sequence is 16 residues long. DNA for the CDR3: TGCGCCAGCAGCCCCGGACTAGCGGGGGGGACAGATACGCAGTATTTT. Its protein is CASSPGLAGGTDTQYF.

The chain has TRBV7-2 and TRBJ2-7; TRBD2 matches at 8 bases. This CDR3 spans 16 amino acids. Germline CDR1 SGHTA, CDR2 FQGNSA. J lost 2 bases, V lost 5 bases, and 11 bases had no gene match. The CDR3 reads CASSQRGGGSTYEQYF. For the CDR3, the DNA is TGTGCCAGCAGCCAGAGAGGCGGGGGGTCGACCTACGAGCAGTACTTC.

The chain is built from TRBV11-1 and TRBJ2-2; unclear D gene. V gave up 2 bases and J gave up 7 bases, with 8 bases separating them. There are 13 residues in the CDR3. CDR1 and CDR2 from the germline V gene are SGHAT and FQDESV (reference sequence). CDR3 bases: TGTGCCAGCAGCTTAAATGGGCACGGGGAGCTGTTTTTT. It encodes CASSLNGHGELFF.

V gene TRBV5-1 combines with J gene TRBJ2-7; D not certain. Trimming took off 2 bases at V and 1 base at J, with 7 bases between the two ends. CDR1 is SGHRS, CDR2 YFSETQ, per germline. This CDR3 has 13 amino acids. This CDR3 reads CASSFAESYEQYF. Here the CDR3 DNA reads TGCGCCAGCAGCTTCGCGGAATCCTACGAGCAGTACTTC. The full variable domain, its missing parts supplied by reference TRBV5-1 and TRBJ2-7, is KAGVTQTPRYLIKTRGQQVTLSCSPISGHRSVSWYQQTPGQGLQFLFEYFSETQRNKGNFPGRFSGRQFSNSRSEMNVSTLELGDSALYLCASSFAESYEQYFGPGTRLTVT.

The rearrangement links TRBV7-2 to TRBJ1-3, with a possible D match to TRBD1 (5 bases). CDR1 and CDR2 (germline): SGHTA, FQGNSA. This CDR3 contains 15 residues. Trimming removed 5 bases at V and 4 bases at J, with 15 bases between. The CDR3 reads CASSPRTGDGNTIYF. In DNA, the CDR3 is TGTGCCAGCAGCCCCAGAACGGGGGACGGAAACACCATATATTTT. Based on the CDR3 plus reference TRBV7-2 and TRBJ1-3, the full variable domain is GAGVSQSPSNKVTEKGKDVELRCDPISGHTALYWYRQSLGQGLEFLIYFQGNSAPDKSGLPSDRFSAERTGGSVSTLTIQRTQQEDSAVYLCASSPRTGDGNTIYFGEGSWLTVV.

The chain carries TRBV2 and TRBJ2-7, with 7 positions matching TRBD1. In germline, CDR1 is SNHLY, CDR2 FYNNEI. There are 16 residues in the CDR3. The V gene end was trimmed by 3 bases and the J gene end by 2 bases; junction bases not matched to a gene: 10. CDR3 in amino acids: CASSDLPGQFTYEQYF. CDR3 in DNA: TGTGCCAGCAGTGACCTTCCGGGACAGTTCACCTACGAGCAGTACTTC.

This chain connects TRBV5-4 to TRBJ1-4; D possibly corresponds to TRBD1 (5 bases). The CDR3 consists of 15 residues. Trimming removed 4 bases at V and 6 bases at J, with 16 bases between. CDR1 is SGHNT, CDR2 YYREEE, per germline (reference sequence). CDR3 sequence reads: CASSPGGDGDEKLFF. The CDR3 DNA follows: TGTGCCAGCAGCCCCGGGGGGGACGGAGATGAAAAACTGTTTTTT.

The rearrangement joins TRBV4-3 to TRBJ2-3, with 8 bases fitting TRBD1. Germline V gene data show CDR1 as LGHNA and CDR2 as YSLEER. The CDR3 consists of 20 residues. V shed 0 bases, J shed 5 bases, and the junction held 19 bases outside the gene matches. Here the CDR3 reads CASSQELNLGRGRVGDTQYF. CDR3 bases: TGCGCCAGCAGCCAAGAGCTGAATTTAGGCAGGGGGCGGGTAGGAGATACGCAGTATTTT.

The chain has TRBV18 and TRBJ1-2; no clear D gene. Germline V gene data show CDR1 as KGHSH and CDR2 as LQKENI. The ends were cut back, 0 bases at V and 4 bases at J, with 6 bases in the middle. The CDR3 loop spans 13 amino acids. CDR3 protein: CASSPPALYGYTF. The CDR3 region has the DNA TGTGCCAGCTCACCACCAGCCCTCTATGGCTACACCTTC.

The genes are TRBV7-2 and TRBJ2-1; no firm D call. The V and J ends lost 0 bases and 7 bases respectively, with 7 bases between them. Germline V gene sequence: CDR1 SGHTA, CDR2 FQGNSA. CDR3 length equals 13 residues. CDR3 coding DNA: TGTGCCAGCAGCTTAGCTCCCCAAAATGAGCAGTTCTTC. This translates into CASSLAPQNEQFF.

The chain uses TRBV19 and TRBJ2-7; 7 bases are a match to TRBD2. This CDR3 comprises 13 residues. CDR1 LNHDA and CDR2 SQIVND come from the germline V gene (reference sequence). V lost 5 bases to trimming and J lost 7 bases; unmatched junction nucleotides: 8. In DNA form, the CDR3 reads TGTGCCAGTAGTCTCACGGCTAGCGGAGAGCAGTACTTC. Translating it yields CASSLTASGEQYF.

The chain employs TRBV6-5 and TRBJ2-7; D gene unclear. With 4 bases removed from V and 6 bases from J, the gap between germline ends came to 13 bases. This CDR3 is built from 13 residues. The germline gives CDR1 MNHEY, CDR2 SVGAGI. In DNA form, the CDR3 reads TGTGCCAGCAGTTTCTCCAGATACGCCGAGCAGTACTTC. The encoded protein is CASSFSRYAEQYF.